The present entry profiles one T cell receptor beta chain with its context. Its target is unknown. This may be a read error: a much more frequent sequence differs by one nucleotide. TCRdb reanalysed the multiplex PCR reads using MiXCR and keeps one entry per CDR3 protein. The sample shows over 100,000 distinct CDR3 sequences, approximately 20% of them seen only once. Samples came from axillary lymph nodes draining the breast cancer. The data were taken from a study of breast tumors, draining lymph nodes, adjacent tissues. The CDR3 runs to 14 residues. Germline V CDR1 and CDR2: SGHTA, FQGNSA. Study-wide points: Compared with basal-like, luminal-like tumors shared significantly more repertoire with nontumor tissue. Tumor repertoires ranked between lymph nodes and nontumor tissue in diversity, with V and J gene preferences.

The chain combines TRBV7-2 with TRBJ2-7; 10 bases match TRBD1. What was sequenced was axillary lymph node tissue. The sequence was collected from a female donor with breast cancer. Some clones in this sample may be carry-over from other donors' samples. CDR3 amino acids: CASSAGTGVYGQYF. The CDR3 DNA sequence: TGTGCCAGCAGCGCGGGGACAGGGGTCTACGGGCAGTACTTC.